This T cell receptor (beta chain) appears in the sequencing data of a study of cytomegalovirus exposure and HLA in healthy donors (dated by TCRdb to about 2017). A note on the overall study: According to an earlier analysis of 550 to 700 of the donors, about 179 million T cells yielded 100 million or so unique TCR beta sequences and more than 250 Gb of sequence data. An early release covering over 500 HLA-typed donors comprised around 300 gigabases of sequencing data and tens of millions of unique TCR sequences. Of the roughly 400 genotyped donors, less than 85% were placed in the genetic ancestry cluster associated with self-reported Caucasian donors. The study was designed to test whether signatures of past pathogen exposure could be identified by cataloging public T cell receptors. Using immunosequencing, the study profiled T cell repertoires from 500 to 800 subjects and related those repertoires to cytomegalovirus serostatus. Besides the first cohort of 666 subjects, a separate validation cohort made up of over a hundred different subjects was used. To predict cytomegalovirus infection status, the study combined high-throughput TCR immunosequencing, statistical association of individual TCRs with disease status, and machine learning. A later analysis re-examined previously published TCR beta repertoires from more than 550 donors and added high-resolution HLA genotyping to investigate patterns of TCR occurrence. Rather than using new phenotypic data, the later analysis identified candidate immune exposures from TCR beta sequences and from how often those sequences occurred across donors. An earlier analysis of approximately 580 of the donors used high-throughput TCR beta sequencing to judge whether each TCR beta V gene segment behaved as functional or pseudogenic. Donor age, sex, ethnicity and CMV serostatus were compiled together with the repertoire data. Genome-wide SNP genotypes for about 65% of the roughly 670 donors were used in a later genetic analysis, which treated that subset as a discovery cohort. All discovery cohort repertoires had been generated on a single sequencing platform. HLA typing covered class I and class II loci at four-digit resolution. The number of donors typed differed by locus, with roughly 620-630 for A, B, C, DRB1 and DQB1, around 500 for DQA1, over 600 for DPA1, and over 400 for DPB1. Five DR-DQ haplotypes were handled as single units for association and clustering, since linkage in the cohort was strong. Across 300 to 400 genotyped donors of the cohort, an average of approximately 240,000 unique TCR beta nucleotide sequences per donor were sequenced, and 15% to 20% of those sequences were non-productive.

Concerning this clone: Its antigen is still unknown. No clone much larger than this one lies a single base away; base qualities are absent.

On the study overall, not on this receptor specifically: A later analysis found that TCR association rates varied across HLA loci, with DRB1 alleles showing the most associated TCRs and HLA-C alleles the fewest. Because some donors lacked HLA typing at each locus, the association tests relied only on the typed subset. An earlier analysis of approximately 570 of the donors showed that most TCR beta V segments appeared in productive rearrangements either about 90% or about 30% of the time, which broadly matched IMGT annotations. Strong co-occurrence of HLA alleles, especially DR and DQ, made assigning TCR associations to individual alleles difficult. In a later analysis, most CMV-associated TCR beta chains were found to appear HLA-restricted, with HLA associations seemingly driven largely by CMV exposure. A further reported finding was that TCR beta sequences accurately predicted the HLA-A and HLA-B alleles for most subjects in the first cohort. Compared with equally common non-associated chains, HLA-associated TCR beta chains in a later analysis were more clonally expanded and had lower generation probabilities. The only immune exposure information available for the cohort was CMV serostatus. The study gave a list of around 170 TCR beta chains associated with cytomegalovirus. At a false discovery rate of 0.05, a later analysis linked 15,000 to 20,000 TCR beta sequences to specific HLA alleles. Because counts were too low, seventeen rarely observed V segments, including chromosome 9 orphons, were excluded from the earlier analysis of several hundred of the donors. The presence/absence analyses assumed that sequencing depth was roughly uniform across donors, and that assumption may not be true. Most TCR sequences were observed very rarely across donors, whereas some public TCRs were present in many individuals. A later genetic analysis associated a missense DCLRE1C variant with V-gene and J-gene trimming of TCR beta chains, and an independent cohort replicated the association. Some IMGT-functional V segments, including TRBV6-2 and TRBV6-3, could not be distinguished by the 87-base-pair reads and were therefore excluded. The authors suggested that the approach could potentially be generalized to other disease states and immunological phenotypes. In vitro tests confirmed that three of the cytomegalovirus-associated TCR beta chains recognize cytomegalovirus antigens. A cluster of highly shared sequence variants was judged likely to be a technical artifact of the sequencing pipeline. In this cohort, only TCR beta chains were sequenced, and detectable features were limited by the absence of alpha or paired-chain data. Cytomegalovirus status was reported to be diagnosed by the classifier with high specificity and sensitivity in both the original and validation cohorts. Correlated functional status among segregating V segments might be attributable to linkage disequilibrium, but an unknown experimental factor could not be ruled out. In a later analysis, several top co-occurrence clusters were reported to appear linked to parvovirus B19, influenza, CMV and Epstein-Barr virus. A later genetic analysis reported fewer N-insertions in productive TCRs among donors in an Asian-associated ancestry cluster than the roughly 700-donor mean.

Library construction relied on the immunoSEQ multiplex PCR assay. A mixture of 60 forward primers for TCR Vbeta segments and 13 reverse primers for TCR Jbeta segments was used in the multiplex PCR. The CDR3 region of rearranged TCR beta genes was amplified from genomic DNA with a multiplex PCR assay. The Illumina HiSeq System was used to sequence the amplified TCR beta libraries as 87-base-pair reads. In the source study's methods: A later analysis tallied 80 million to 95 million unique TCR beta chains across the 666 repertoires, and some 10 million of those chains were shared by two or more donors. Raw reads were error-corrected and collapsed into unique sequences with a nearest-neighbor algorithm that merged closely related sequences to remove PCR and sequencing errors. CDR3 sequences were aligned to IMGT reference sequences to assign V, D and J gene segments. For a sequence to be retained, a match of at least six nucleotides was required to both a V gene segment and a J gene segment. A rearrangement was called productive if the CDR3 had no stop codons and remained in frame with V and J, and every other rearrangement was called non-productive. Following IMGT convention, CDR3 was defined as the stretch from the second conserved V-encoded cysteine to the conserved J-encoded phenylalanine. The earlier analysis of some 580 of the donors excluded any sequence lacking an unambiguous match to a single V gene segment. In an earlier analysis of several hundred of the donors, V segments were called functional above 56.7% productive rearrangements and were called segregating when the between-donor standard deviation exceeded 5%. A statistical classification framework was built for diagnosing cytomegalovirus status from the catalog of TCR beta chain sequences. A later analysis assigned V and J genes by comparing TCR nucleotide sequences with IMGT/GENE-DB human TR gene sequences. The TCRdist pipeline was used in a later analysis to assign CDR3 sequences and most-parsimonious VDJ recombination scenarios. In a later analysis, each TCR beta chain was defined by its CDR3 amino acid sequence together with its V-gene family, and reads without a unique V-gene family were excluded. To address suspected cross-contamination and a sequencing artifact, a later analysis removed 550 to 750 highly shared, low-generation-probability nucleotide sequences. In a later analysis, a clonal expansion index was calculated for each public chain from normalized within-repertoire ranks of inferred template counts. In a later analysis, generation probabilities were computed using a VDJ recombination model fitted to out-of-frame rearrangements, and the results were checked against IGoR. In a later analysis, TCR-TCR, TCR-HLA and TCR-CMV co-occurrence was scored with hypergeometric tests, and a repertoire-size bias correction was applied to TCR pairs. A later analysis estimated false discovery rates by permuting HLA or CMV assignments 20 times. In a later analysis, co-occurring TCRs were grouped with DBSCAN, and TCRdist sequence similarity was added when clustering was performed within HLA-allele-positive subsets. For co-occurrence clustering, repertoires with fewer than 30,000 or more than 120,000 public chains were excluded, along with roughly 5 repertoires with anomalous nucleotide sharing. TCRdb took this table from immuneACCESS and kept in-frame rearrangements with V and J called. Such tables lack part of the clones; where checked against another copy, unresolved V genes explain under half of the gap, and the rest is unexplained. D and trimming were read from the DNA, whereas the V and J calls and clone size are those reported in that table. For this sample the table gives around 80,000 clones, of which about 79% were detected only once. The top ten clones comprise approximately 6.5% of the sample.

The cohort consisted of hundreds of healthy bone marrow donors. At the time of sampling, every cohort member was nominally healthy, though immune exposures that went unrecorded were likely present. The donor was CMV seronegative and belonged to the group of approximately 320 seronegative cohort members. Each donor provided a peripheral blood sample, and peripheral blood mononuclear cells were used for TCR beta sequencing. Genomic DNA extraction from the blood cell samples was performed with the Qiagen DNeasy Blood Extraction Kit. CDR1 and CDR2 (SGDLS, YYNGEE) derive from the germline V gene. V and J are trimmed by 4 bases and 6 bases, and the gene matches miss 7 bases of the junction. From its cysteine to its phenylalanine, the CDR3 spans 14 amino acids. CDR3 DNA only is kept here, 42 bases in frame from base 1.

The TCR sequence derives from a female donor in good health and CMV-seronegative. The chain links TRBV9 with TRBJ2-7; the junction holds 10 bases that match TRBD2. Sample: PBMCs. The nucleotide sequence is given as TGTGCCAGCAGCCCCAGGACTAGCGGTATCGAGCAGTACTTC. It codes for CASSPRTSGIEQYF. When the CDR3 is completed using the reference TRBV9 and TRBJ2-7 genes on either side, the full variable domain is DSGVTQTPKHLITATGQRVTLRCSPRSGDLSVYWYQQSLDQGLQFLIQYYNGEERAKGNILERFSAQQFPDLHSELNLSSLELGDSALYFCASSPRTSGIEQYFGPGTRLTVT.